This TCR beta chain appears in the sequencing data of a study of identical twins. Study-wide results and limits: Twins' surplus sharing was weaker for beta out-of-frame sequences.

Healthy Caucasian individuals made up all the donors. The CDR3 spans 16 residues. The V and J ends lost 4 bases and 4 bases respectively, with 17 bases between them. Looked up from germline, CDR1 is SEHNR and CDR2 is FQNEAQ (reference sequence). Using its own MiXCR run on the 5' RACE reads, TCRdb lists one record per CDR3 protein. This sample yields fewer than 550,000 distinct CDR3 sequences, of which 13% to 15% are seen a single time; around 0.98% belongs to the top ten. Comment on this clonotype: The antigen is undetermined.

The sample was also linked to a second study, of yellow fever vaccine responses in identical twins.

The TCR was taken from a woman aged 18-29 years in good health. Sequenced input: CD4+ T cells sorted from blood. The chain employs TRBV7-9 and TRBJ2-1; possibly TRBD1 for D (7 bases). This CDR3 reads CASSSQGGGEYNEQFF. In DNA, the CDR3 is TGTGCCAGCAGCTCTCAGGGGGGAGGAGAATACAATGAGCAGTTCTTC.